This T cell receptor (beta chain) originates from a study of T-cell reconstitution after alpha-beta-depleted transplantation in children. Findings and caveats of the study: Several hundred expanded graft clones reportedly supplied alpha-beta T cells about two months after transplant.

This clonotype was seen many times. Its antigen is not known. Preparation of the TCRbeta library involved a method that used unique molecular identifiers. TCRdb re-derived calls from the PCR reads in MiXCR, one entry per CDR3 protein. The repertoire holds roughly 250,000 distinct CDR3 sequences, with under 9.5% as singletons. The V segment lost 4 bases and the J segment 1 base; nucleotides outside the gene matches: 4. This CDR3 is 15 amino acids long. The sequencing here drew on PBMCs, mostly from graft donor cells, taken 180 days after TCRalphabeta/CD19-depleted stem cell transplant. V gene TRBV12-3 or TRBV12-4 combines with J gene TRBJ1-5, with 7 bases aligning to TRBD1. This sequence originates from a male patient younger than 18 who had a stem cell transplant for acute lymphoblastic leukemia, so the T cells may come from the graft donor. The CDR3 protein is CASSSTGRSNQPQHF. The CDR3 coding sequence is TGTGCCAGCAGTTCGACAGGGAGGAGCAATCAGCCCCAGCATTTT.